A selection of T cell receptor beta chains follows, all from one sample in a study of neurological immune-mediated disorders. TCRdb ran MiXCR on the 5' RACE reads and lists one entry per CDR3 protein. The sample shows some 49,000 distinct CDR3 sequences, about 9% of them seen only once. Source material: PBMCs. The source of these receptors is a middle-aged woman in good health. The conserved cysteine and the conserved F or W are not part of the CDR3 here. The order of the fields is clone size, V gene, CDR3 protein. A clone size is listed for some rows: how often the clone was seen (once, few, many), or a class if it is expanded.

size: many
V: TRBV9
CDR3: ASSARDGENEKLF

size: many
V: TRBV20-1
CDR3: SAVGGRDGGSFQNIQY

size: many
V: TRBV20-1
CDR3: SAPGGTRDEQY

size: many
V: TRBV30
CDR3: AWSVLGRPSGNTIY

size: few
V: TRBV7-9
CDR3: ASSFAGQRNYGYT

size: many
V: TRBV9
CDR3: ASSVAGNSNQPQH

size: many
V: TRBV12-3/TRBV12-4
CDR3: ASSLGMSEKSEKLF

size: many
V: TRBV14
CDR3: ASSRGPAFSYNEQF

size: many
V: TRBV5-1
CDR3: ASSMYRGSGELF

size: many
V: TRBV4-2
CDR3: ASSRGNSPLH

size: NA
V: TRBV4-1
CDR3: ASNRGGGTRQPQH

size: many
V: TRBV12-3/TRBV12-4
CDR3: ASSLGRTSGSGYEQY

size: many
V: TRBV9
CDR3: ASSFRQGNNEKLF

size: many
V: TRBV4-3
CDR3: ASSQAATRNYGYT

size: many
V: TRBV4-3
CDR3: ASSQEGGPPSEQY

size: few
V: TRBV5-6
CDR3: ASSREGGYT

size: many
V: TRBV7-2
CDR3: ASSRYGEVDTGELF

size: once
V: TRBV7-8
CDR3: ASSLNPGIRGPYGYT

size: many
V: TRBV11-2
CDR3: ASSLDAYGYT

size: NA
V: TRBV4-3
CDR3: ASSQGSNPNYGYT

size: NA
V: TRBV29-1
CDR3: SGFGGPNIQY

size: many
V: TRBV7-2
CDR3: ASSRSRVLYTGELF

size: many
V: TRBV20-1
CDR3: SASRGYEQY

size: many
V: TRBV27
CDR3: ASSMWGTGELF

size: many
V: TRBV7-2
CDR3: ASSPLLTGTQNYGYT